The 9 T cell receptor beta chains in this list originate from one sample, sequenced in a study of blood T cell repertoires in COVID-19. Assay: immunoSEQ multiplex PCR; the TCRdb copy retains only in-frame clones and omits some. The data show about 220,000 clones, 80% to 90% seen once. The sample comprised peripheral blood. The receptors were gathered from a woman in her thirties or forties with active or convalescent COVID-19.

The CDR3 here is CSASDVLAGEYEQYF. In DNA, the CDR3 is TGCAGTGCTAGTGACGTACTAGCGGGGGAATACGAGCAGTACTTC. This sequence joins TRBV20-1 and TRBJ2-7; 11 positions match TRBD2. Germline values: CDR1 DFQATT, CDR2 SNEGSKA (reference sequence). V shed 3 bases, J shed 4 bases, and the junction held 8 bases outside the gene matches. CDR3 length: 15 residues.

This clone has just one count. J is TRBJ2-2 and V is TRBV5-1, with no clear D. V gave up 0 bases and J gave up 4 bases, with 13 bases separating them. Germline-derived CDR1 and CDR2 are SGHRS and YFSETQ. The CDR3 covers 16 residues. The CDR3 nucleotides are TGCGCCAGCAGCTTGGGCGGCGCCCCGGGCACCGGGGAGCTGTTTTTT. This encodes CASSLGGAPGTGELFF.

The chain recombines TRBV10-3 with TRBJ1-5; a weak D match, TRBD1 (5 bases). V lost 4 bases to trimming and J lost 9 bases, with 10 bases between them. CDR3 size: 12 residues. Germline CDR1 and CDR2: ENHRY and SYGVKD. Here the CDR3 DNA reads TGTGCCATCAGTGCCTGGAGGGGGCCCCAGCATTTT. This gives the protein CAISAWRGPQHF.

V usage is TRBV5-1 and J usage is TRBJ2-1; 14 bases are a match to TRBD2. The germline CDR1 and CDR2 sequences are SGHRS and YFSETQ. V shed 0 bases, J shed 3 bases, and the junction held 17 bases outside the gene matches. The CDR3 extends over 22 amino acids. CDR3 in DNA: TGCGCCAGCAGCTTGGGGGGTTGGTACATAGGGACTAGCGGGAGCCACTACAATGAGCAGTTCTTC. As protein: CASSLGGWYIGTSGSHYNEQFF.

This sequence joins TRBV18 and TRBJ1-1, with 8 bases matching TRBD1. The V and J ends lost 3 bases and 7 bases, in that order; junction bases with no gene match: 7. Per the germline V gene, CDR1 is KGHSH and CDR2 is LQKENI. This CDR3 spans 14 amino acids. The CDR3 here is CASSPRRGLDEAFF. CDR3 bases: TGTGCCAGCTCACCCCGCAGGGGGCTAGATGAAGCTTTCTTT.

The V and J genes are TRBV4-1 and TRBJ1-6; 8 positions agree with TRBD1. Germline V gene lookup returns CDR1 MGHRA and CDR2 YSYEKL. V lost 0 bases and J lost 7; bases outside the gene matches: 8. This CDR3 contains 17 residues. CDR3 DNA: TGCGCCAGCAGCCAAGATGGGGGACGGACAGGGAATTCACCCCTCCACTTT. Protein: CASSQDGGRTGNSPLHF.

The genes are TRBV28 and TRBJ1-1; 7 bases fit TRBD1. V shed 6 bases, J shed 0 bases, and the junction held 7 bases outside the gene matches. Germline CDR1 reads MDHEN; CDR2 reads SYDVKM. The length of the CDR3 is 15 residues. The CDR3 is CASSPPGQLNTEAFF. In nucleotides, the CDR3 is TGTGCCAGCAGCCCCCCGGGACAGCTGAACACTGAAGCTTTCTTT. Drawing the rest from reference TRBV28 and TRBJ1-1, the complete variable domain is DVKVTQSSRYLVKRTGEKVFLECVQDMDHENMFWYRQDPGLGLRLIYFSYDVKMKEKGDIPEGYSVSREKKERFSLILESASTNQTSMYLCASSPPGQLNTEAFFGQGTRLTVV.

This chain links TRBV12-5 with TRBJ2-7, with 11 bases aligning to TRBD1. Looked up from germline, CDR1 is LGHNT and CDR2 is FRNRAP. Unmatched junction bases numbered 3, after V lost 4 bases and J lost 1 base. The CDR3 contains 15 residues. For the CDR3, the DNA is TGTGCTAGTGGTTCGGGGGACAGGGGGTCCTACGAGCAGTACTTC. Translating it yields CASGSGDRGSYEQYF. Filled out from reference TRBV12-5 and TRBJ2-7, the complete variable domain reads DARVTQTPRHKVTEMGQEVTMRCQPILGHNTVFWYRQTMMQGLELLAYFRNRAPLDDSGMPKDRFSAEMPDATLATLKIQPSEPRDSAVYFCASGSGDRGSYEQYFGPGTRLTVT.

This clone has only a few counts. V gene TRBV19 combines with J gene TRBJ2-7; maybe TRBD2 (5 bases). V was cut by 9 bases and J by 3 bases, with 15 bases left in between. The CDR3 extends over 13 amino acids. Germline CDR1 is LNHDA and CDR2 is SQIVND (reference sequence). In nucleotides, the CDR3 is TGTGCCAGCCGTCGGGGAGAGAGCTACGAGCAGTACTTC. It codes for CASRRGESYEQYF.